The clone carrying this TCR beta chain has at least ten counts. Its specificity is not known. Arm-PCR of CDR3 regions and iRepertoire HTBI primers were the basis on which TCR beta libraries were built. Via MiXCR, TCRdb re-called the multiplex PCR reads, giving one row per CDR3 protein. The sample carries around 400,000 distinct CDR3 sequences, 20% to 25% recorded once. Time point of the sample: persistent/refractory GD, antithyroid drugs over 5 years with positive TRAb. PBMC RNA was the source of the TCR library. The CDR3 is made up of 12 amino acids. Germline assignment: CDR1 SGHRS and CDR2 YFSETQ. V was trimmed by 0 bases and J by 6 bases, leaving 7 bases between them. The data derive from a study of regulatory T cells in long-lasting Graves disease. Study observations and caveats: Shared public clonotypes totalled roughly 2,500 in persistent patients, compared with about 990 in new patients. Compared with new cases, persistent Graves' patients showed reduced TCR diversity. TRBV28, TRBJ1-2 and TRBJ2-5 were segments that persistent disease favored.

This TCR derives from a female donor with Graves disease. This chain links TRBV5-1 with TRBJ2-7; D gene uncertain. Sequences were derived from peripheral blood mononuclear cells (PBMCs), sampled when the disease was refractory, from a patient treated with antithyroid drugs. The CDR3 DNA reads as TGCGCCAGCAGCTTGGACCATTTCGAGCAGTACTTC. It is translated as CASSLDHFEQYF.